The 13 T cell receptor beta chains reported below all come from one sample, sequenced in a study of blood T cell repertoires in COVID-19. TCRdb's table, derived via immunoSEQ multiplex PCR, lists solely in-frame clones and lacks some. The table shows 150,000 to 200,000 clones, with 70% to 90% occurring only once. The material sequenced was peripheral blood. These receptor sequences come from a man aged 55-75 years with acute or convalescent COVID-19.

The V and J genes are TRBV2 and TRBJ1-4; TRBD1 is a possible D gene (6 bases). V lost 5 bases and J 10 bases, leaving 14 bases between the germline ends. The CDR3 spans 13 residues. Germline CDR1 SNHLY, CDR2 FYNNEI. The CDR3 DNA reads TGTGCCAGCAGTATTTATGGGGGGGCAAAACTGTTTTTT. This translates into CASSIYGGAKLFF.

CDR3 residues: CASSETLGWPGRDTQYF. CDR3 nucleotides: TGTGCCAGCAGTGAAACCCTGGGTTGGCCCGGGAGGGATACGCAGTATTTT. V and J are TRBV2 and TRBJ2-3; TRBD2 aligns across 7 bases. The CDR3 is made up of 17 amino acids. Germline CDR1 reads SNHLY; CDR2 reads FYNNEI. V shed 2 bases, J shed 6 bases, and the junction held 14 bases outside the gene matches.

The chain recombines TRBV19 with TRBJ2-1, with unresolved D. V was cut by 10 bases and J by 0 bases, with 7 bases left in between. The germline V gene encodes CDR1 LNHDA and CDR2 SQIVND (reference sequence). The length of the CDR3 is 12 residues. CDR3 protein: CATLGSYNEQFF. The CDR3 region has the DNA TGTGCCACCCTCGGCTCCTACAATGAGCAGTTCTTC.

The chain joins TRBV5-6 to TRBJ1-2; no clear D. This CDR3 has 13 amino acids. Looked up from germline, CDR1 is SGHDT and CDR2 is YYEEEE. V gave up 3 bases and J gave up 8 bases, with 14 bases separating them. The CDR3 DNA sequence: TGTGCCAGCAGCTCTGACGGACCGGGGGGCTACACCTTC. This codes for CASSSDGPGGYTF.

V usage is TRBV2 and J usage is TRBJ1-4; D is undetermined. V dropped 6 bases and J dropped 7 bases, with 6 bases sitting between them. CDR1 is SNHLY, CDR2 FYNNEI, per germline. This CDR3 is 11 amino acids long. The CDR3, as DNA: TGTGCCAGCAGCGCGGCTGAAAAACTGTTTTTT. Translating it yields CASSAAEKLFF.

This chain's CDR3 is CASSSGTGVYEQYF. CDR3 DNA: TGTGCCAGCAGCTCCGGGACAGGGGTTTACGAGCAGTACTTC. The chain carries TRBV5-6 and TRBJ2-7; 10 nucleotides align to TRBD1. The CDR3 runs 14 residues. Per the germline V gene, CDR1 is SGHDT and CDR2 is YYEEEE. The V gene end was trimmed by 3 bases and the J gene end by 4 bases; junction bases not matched to a gene: 4. Complete variable domain (other parts from reference TRBV5-6 and TRBJ2-7): DAGVTQSPTHLIKTRGQQVTLRCSPKSGHDTVSWYQQALGQGPQFIFQYYEEEERQRGNFPDRFSGHQFPNYSSELNVNALLLGDSALYLCASSSGTGVYEQYFGPGTRLTVT.

CDR3 DNA sequence: TGTGCCAGCGGCAGACAGGTCAGCTCCTACGAGCAGTACTTC. This sequence encodes CASGRQVSSYEQYF. The chain employs TRBV11-2 and TRBJ2-7; D is possibly TRBD1 (6 bases). The CDR3 runs 14 residues. Between the trimmed V and J ends, which lost 8 bases and 0 bases, there was a span of 14 bases. Germline V gene lookup returns CDR1 SGHAT and CDR2 FQNNGV.

This clone was counted a few times. The chain couples TRBV27 to TRBJ2-7; 9 bases are shared with TRBD1. The CDR3 spans 15 residues. The V gene's germline CDR1 is MNHEY and CDR2 SMNVEV (reference sequence). The V gene end was trimmed by 5 bases and the J gene end by 0 bases; junction bases not matched to a gene: 5. The CDR3: CASSRGTGSSYEQYF. CDR3 DNA sequence: TGTGCCAGCAGTCGGGGGACAGGGAGCTCCTACGAGCAGTACTTC.

The rearrangement joins TRBV19 to TRBJ2-2; the match to TRBD1 covers 9 bases. This CDR3 has 17 residues. Germline values: CDR1 LNHDA, CDR2 SQIVND (reference sequence). V lost 4 bases and J lost 3; bases outside the gene matches: 9. CDR3 nucleotide sequence: TGTGCCAGTAGTAGGACCCCGGGACAGGGTTACACCGGGGAGCTGTTTTTT. Protein: CASSRTPGQGYTGELFF. The variable domain in full, completed from reference TRBV19 and TRBJ2-2, reads DGGITQSPKYLFRKEGQNVTLSCEQNLNHDAMYWYRQDPGQGLRLIYYSQIVNDFQKGDIAEGYSVSREKKESFPLTVTSAQKNPTAFYLCASSRTPGQGYTGELFFGEGSRLTVL.

This chain uses TRBV7-9 with TRBJ1-4; D uncertain. Germline assignment: CDR1 SEHNR and CDR2 FQNEAQ (reference sequence). Between the trimmed V and J ends, which lost 5 bases and 10 bases, there was a span of 20 bases. This CDR3 is 15 amino acids long. CDR3 in DNA: TGTGCCAGCAGCCCGCACGGGTCCCCGTCGGGAAAACTGTTTTTT. As protein: CASSPHGSPSGKLFF.

This clone was seen just once. V is TRBV7-2 and J is TRBJ2-5, with TRBD1 matching over 9 bases. This CDR3 has 15 amino acids. Germline V gives CDR1 SGHTA, CDR2 FQGNSA. Losses at the gene ends were 1 base for V and 5 bases for J; bases not matched to a gene: 5. CDR3 DNA sequence: TGTGCCAGCAGCTTAGGCGGGACAGGGAAGGAGACCCAGTACTTC. Translated: CASSLGGTGKETQYF.

The V and J genes are TRBV27 and TRBJ1-1; D perhaps matches TRBD1 (5 bases). The CDR3 spans 14 residues. V was cut by 6 bases and J by 0 bases, with 11 bases left in between. Germline assignment: CDR1 MNHEY and CDR2 SMNVEV (reference sequence). The DNA for the CDR3 is TGTGCCAGCAGCCCCAGGGCTATGAACACTGAAGCTTTCTTT. Translating gives CASSPRAMNTEAFF.

V and J are TRBV19 and TRBJ2-3; 8 bases are a match to TRBD2. Per the germline V gene, CDR1 is LNHDA and CDR2 is SQIVND (reference sequence). The CDR3 sequence is 16 residues long. Trimming took 4 bases from V and 2 from J; bases not matched to a gene: 8. The CDR3 nucleotides are TGTGCCAGTAGTACCGGACTAGCATGGGACACAGATACGCAGTATTTT. This sequence encodes CASSTGLAWDTDTQYF.